This TCR beta chain was captured in a study of spatial heterogeneity in lung cancer. Study information: Raw reads contained each unique TCR and UMI combination more than ten times on average.

Carried by each TCR cDNA molecule was a unique molecular identifier. TCRdb re-derived calls from the 5' RACE reads in MiXCR, one entry per CDR3 protein. The sample has approximately 15,000 distinct CDR3 sequences; 3.6% are singletons. Germline-derived CDR1 and CDR2 are MNHEY and SMNVEV (reference sequence). This CDR3 is built from 12 residues. Trimming removed 5 bases from V and 16 bases from J; junction bases left unmatched: 11. In its sample, this clonotype ranks as large. Since it is a stray read in a library aimed at alpha chains, this beta chain has a size that is not meaningful. Time point reported: sample taken at primary tumor resection. The donor group consisted of around 77 patients who had untreated, early-stage non-small cell lung cancer. TCRs were sequenced from unsorted whole RNA of tumor, nontumor lung or PBMC.

The specimen comprised normal lung tissue next to the tumor, sampled at surgery. The V gene is TRBV27, the J gene TRBJ2-4; 7 bases align to TRBD1. The receptor was isolated from a male donor with early-stage non-small cell lung cancer. For the CDR3, the DNA is TGTGCCAGCAGTACGGCCGGGACAGATGAATACTTC. Translating it yields CASSTAGTDEYF.